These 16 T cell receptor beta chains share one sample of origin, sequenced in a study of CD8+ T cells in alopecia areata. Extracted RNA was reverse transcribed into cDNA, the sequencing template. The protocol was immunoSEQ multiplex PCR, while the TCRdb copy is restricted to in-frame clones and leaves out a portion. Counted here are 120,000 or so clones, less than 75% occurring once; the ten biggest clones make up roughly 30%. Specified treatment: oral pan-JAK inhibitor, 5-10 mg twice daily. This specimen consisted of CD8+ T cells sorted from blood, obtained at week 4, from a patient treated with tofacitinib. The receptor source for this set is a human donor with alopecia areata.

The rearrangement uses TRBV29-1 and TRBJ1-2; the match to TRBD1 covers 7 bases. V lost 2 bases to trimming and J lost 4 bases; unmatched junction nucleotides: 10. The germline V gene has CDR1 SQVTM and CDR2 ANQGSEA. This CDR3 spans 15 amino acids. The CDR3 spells CSVELRGQLSYGYTF. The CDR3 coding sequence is TGCAGCGTTGAACTAAGGGGACAGCTAAGCTATGGCTACACCTTC.

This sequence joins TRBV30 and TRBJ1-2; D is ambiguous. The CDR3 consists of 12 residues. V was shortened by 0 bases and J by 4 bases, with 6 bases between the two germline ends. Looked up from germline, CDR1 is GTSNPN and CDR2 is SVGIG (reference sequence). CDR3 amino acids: CAWSVDPYGYTF. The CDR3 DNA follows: TGTGCCTGGAGTGTAGACCCCTATGGCTACACCTTC.

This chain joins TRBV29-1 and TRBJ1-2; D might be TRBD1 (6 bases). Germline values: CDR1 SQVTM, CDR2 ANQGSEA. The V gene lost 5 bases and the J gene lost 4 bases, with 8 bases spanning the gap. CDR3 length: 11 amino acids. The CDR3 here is CSVPDSYGYTF. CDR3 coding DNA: TGCAGCGTTCCGGACAGCTATGGCTACACCTTC. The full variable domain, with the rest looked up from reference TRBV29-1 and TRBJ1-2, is SAVISQKPSRDICQRGTSLTIQCQVDSQVTMMFWYRQQPGQSLTLIATANQGSEATYESGFVIDKFPISRPNLTFSTLTVSNMSPEDSSIYLCSVPDSYGYTFGSGTRLTVV.

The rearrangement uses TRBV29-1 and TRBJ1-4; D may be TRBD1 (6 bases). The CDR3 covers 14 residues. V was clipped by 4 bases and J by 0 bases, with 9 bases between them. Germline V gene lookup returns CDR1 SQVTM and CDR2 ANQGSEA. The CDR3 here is CSVGDTTTNEKLFF. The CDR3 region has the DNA TGCAGCGTTGGGGACACCACAACTAATGAAAAACTGTTTTTT.

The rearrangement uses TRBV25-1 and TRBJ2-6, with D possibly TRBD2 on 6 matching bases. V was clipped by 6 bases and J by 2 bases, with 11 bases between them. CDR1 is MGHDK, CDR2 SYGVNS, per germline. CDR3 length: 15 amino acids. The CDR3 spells CASSGGRAGANVLTF. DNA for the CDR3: TGTGCCAGCAGCGGAGGGAGAGCTGGGGCCAACGTCCTGACTTTC.

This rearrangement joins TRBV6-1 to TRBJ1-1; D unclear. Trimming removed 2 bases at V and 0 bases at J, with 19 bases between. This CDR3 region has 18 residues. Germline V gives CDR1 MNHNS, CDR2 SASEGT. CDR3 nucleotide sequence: TGTGCCAGCAGTGAACGGCCCGCCGGGGTTTCAATGAACACTGAAGCTTTCTTT. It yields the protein CASSERPAGVSMNTEAFF.

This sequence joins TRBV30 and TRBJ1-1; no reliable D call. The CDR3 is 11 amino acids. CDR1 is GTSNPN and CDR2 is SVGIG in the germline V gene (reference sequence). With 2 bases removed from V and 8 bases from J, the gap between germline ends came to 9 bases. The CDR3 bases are TGTGCCTGGAGTCTTGGGATGGAAGCTTTCTTT. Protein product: CAWSLGMEAFF.

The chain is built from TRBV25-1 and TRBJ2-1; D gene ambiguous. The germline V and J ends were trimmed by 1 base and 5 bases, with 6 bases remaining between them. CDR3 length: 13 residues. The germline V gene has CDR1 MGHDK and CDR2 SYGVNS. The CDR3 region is CASSEWGNNEQFF. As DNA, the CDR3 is TGTGCCAGCAGTGAATGGGGTAACAATGAGCAGTTCTTC.

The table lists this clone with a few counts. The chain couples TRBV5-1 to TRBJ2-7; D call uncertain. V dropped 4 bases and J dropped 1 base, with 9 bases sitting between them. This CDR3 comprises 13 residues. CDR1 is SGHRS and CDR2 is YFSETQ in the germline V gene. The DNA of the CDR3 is TGCGCCAGCAGCGCAGGAACGTCCTACGAGCAGTACTTC. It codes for CASSAGTSYEQYF.

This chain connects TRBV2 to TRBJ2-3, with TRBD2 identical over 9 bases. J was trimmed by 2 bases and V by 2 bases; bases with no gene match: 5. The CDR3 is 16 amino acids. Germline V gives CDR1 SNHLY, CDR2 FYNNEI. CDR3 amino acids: CASSESSGGFTDTQYF. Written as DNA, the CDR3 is TGTGCCAGCAGTGAAAGTAGCGGGGGCTTCACAGATACGCAGTATTTT. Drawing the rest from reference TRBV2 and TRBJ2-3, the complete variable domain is EPEVTQTPSHQVTQMGQEVILRCVPISNHLYFYWYRQILGQKVEFLVSFYNNEISEKSEIFDDQFSVERPDGSNFTLKIRSTKLEDSAMYFCASSESSGGFTDTQYFGPGTRLTVL.

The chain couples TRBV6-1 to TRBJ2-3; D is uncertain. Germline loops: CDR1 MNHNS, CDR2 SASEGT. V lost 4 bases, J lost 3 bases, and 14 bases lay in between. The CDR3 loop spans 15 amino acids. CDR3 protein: CASSGPAVRTDTQYF. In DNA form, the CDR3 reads TGTGCCAGCAGTGGCCCAGCAGTGCGTACAGATACGCAGTATTTT.

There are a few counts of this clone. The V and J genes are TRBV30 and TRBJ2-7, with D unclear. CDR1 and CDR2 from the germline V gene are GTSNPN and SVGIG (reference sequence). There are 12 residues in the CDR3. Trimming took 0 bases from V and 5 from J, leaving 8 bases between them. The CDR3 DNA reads TGTGCCTGGAGTGTACCCCAGGACGAGCAGTACTTC. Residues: CAWSVPQDEQYF.

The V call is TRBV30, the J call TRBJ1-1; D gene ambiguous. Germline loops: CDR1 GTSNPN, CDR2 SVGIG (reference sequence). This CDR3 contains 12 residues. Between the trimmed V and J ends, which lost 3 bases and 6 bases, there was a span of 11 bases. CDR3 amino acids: CAWSPAGSEAFF. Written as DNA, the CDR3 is TGTGCCTGGAGCCCGGCGGGATCTGAAGCTTTCTTT.

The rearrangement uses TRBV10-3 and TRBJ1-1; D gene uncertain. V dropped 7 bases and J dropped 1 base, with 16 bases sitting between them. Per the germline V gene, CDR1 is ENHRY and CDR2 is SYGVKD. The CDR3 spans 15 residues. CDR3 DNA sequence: TGTGCCATCACTACGGCTTCCTCAACGAACACTGAAGCTTTCTTT. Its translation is CAITTASSTNTEAFF.

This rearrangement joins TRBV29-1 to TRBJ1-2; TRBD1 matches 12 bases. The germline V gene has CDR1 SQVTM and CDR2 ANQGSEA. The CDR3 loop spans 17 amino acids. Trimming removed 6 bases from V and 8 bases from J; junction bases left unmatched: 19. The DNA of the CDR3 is TGCAGCGTCGACTCCCCCGGGACAGGGGGCGCGGGTCCCGGCTACACCTTC. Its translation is CSVDSPGTGGAGPGYTF.

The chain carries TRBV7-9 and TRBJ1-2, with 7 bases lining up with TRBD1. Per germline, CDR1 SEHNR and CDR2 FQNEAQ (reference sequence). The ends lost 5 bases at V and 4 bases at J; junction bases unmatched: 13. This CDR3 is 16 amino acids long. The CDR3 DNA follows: TGTGCCAGCAGCCTCACCGGGACAGCGTCATTCTATGGCTACACCTTC. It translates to CASSLTGTASFYGYTF. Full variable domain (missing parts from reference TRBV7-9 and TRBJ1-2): DTGVSQNPRHKITKRGQNVTFRCDPISEHNRLYWYRQTLGQGPEFLTYFQNEAQLEKSRLLSDRFSAERPKGSFSTLEIQRTEQGDSAMYLCASSLTGTASFYGYTFGSGTRLTVV.